These 20 T cell receptor beta chains share one sample of origin, sequenced in a study of tumor-infiltrating lymphocytes in primary liver carcinoma. Bulk tissue was left unsorted, and RNA and DNA were co-extracted from roughly 20-30 mg of it. A constant-region primer primed TCR beta cDNA synthesis from roughly 510 ng of total RNA. What produced the TCR beta libraries was three nested multiplex PCR rounds using slightly modified ARM-PCR. Two initial PCR rounds of about 11 cycles each paired TRBV1-TRBV30 forward primers with a C-beta reverse primer. TCRdb used MiXCR to reprocess the multiplex PCR reads, holding one entry per CDR3 protein. The sample shows tens of thousands of distinct CDR3 sequences, 72% of them seen only once. Sequencing was performed on liver tumor tissue from sampling region 1. Specified subset: tumor region T1, superior pole. The receptors derive from a man aged 40-50 years with primary liver carcinoma and hepatitis B virus infection.

This clonotype was detected many times. This chain connects TRBV6-5 to TRBJ1-4, with a tentative D call TRBD1 (6 bases). The CDR3 has 16 residues. Germline V gene data show CDR1 as MNHEY and CDR2 as SVGAGI. Trimming shortened V by 6 bases and J by 2 bases, and 16 bases separated the two germline ends. For the CDR3, the DNA is TGTGCCAGCAGACAACTATGGGGGGCTACTAATGAAAAACTGTTTTTT. It codes for CASRQLWGATNEKLFF.

This clonotype is medium-sized. CDR3 sequence: CASSFSTGETEAFF. For the CDR3, the DNA is TGTGCCAGCAGCTTTTCGACAGGGGAGACTGAAGCTTTCTTT. The chain is built from TRBV11-2 and TRBJ1-1; 8 bases agree with TRBD1. In germline, CDR1 is SGHAT, CDR2 FQNNGV. With V trimmed by 3 bases and J by 5 bases, 5 bases remained unmatched. The CDR3 is 14 residues long.

The chain joins TRBV10-3 to TRBJ2-7, with 11 bases lining up with TRBD2. Losses at the gene ends were 6 bases for V and 0 bases for J; bases not matched to a gene: 13. The CDR3 totals 18 residues. Germline V gives CDR1 ENHRY, CDR2 SYGVKD. The CDR3 bases are TGTGCCATCAGGCCGGGACTAGCGGCGTCCCTCTTCTCCTACGAGCAGTACTTC. Its translation: CAIRPGLAASLFSYEQYF.

The V call is TRBV7-3, the J call TRBJ2-5, with D uncertain. Trimming shortened V by 4 bases and J by 7 bases, and 13 bases separated the two germline ends. CDR3 length equals 13 residues. The germline V gene has CDR1 SGHTA and CDR2 FQGTGA. CDR3 sequence (DNA): TGTGCCAGCAGCTCCATGAGGTCAGGGACCCAGTACTTC. Amino acid sequence: CASSSMRSGTQYF.

Comments on this clonotype: A junction boundary mismatches the germline segment, possibly from a read error. V usage is TRBV11-2 and J usage is TRBJ2-5, with D perhaps TRBD1 or TRBD2 (6 bases each). The CDR3 has 14 amino acids. CDR1 SGHAT and CDR2 FQNNGV come from the germline V gene. The CDR3 region is CASSPTGDKETEYF. The CDR3 DNA follows: TGTGCCAGCAGCCCAACGGGGGACAAAGAGACCGAGTACTTC.

About this clonotype itself: Here the CDR3 omits its conserved ending phenylalanine or tryptophan, so a read error is the likely source. The chain carries TRBV6-6 and TRBJ2-7, with a tentative D call TRBD2 (6 bases). Germline V lookup: CDR1 MNHNY, CDR2 SVGAGI (reference sequence). CDR3 length: 16 residues. V was pared by 4 bases and J by 0 bases, with 16 bases between. CDR3 protein: CASSSRTDGSSYEQYL. In DNA form, the CDR3 reads TGTGCCAGCAGTTCCCGCACTGACGGGAGCTCCTACGAGCAGTACCTC.

This clonotype was recorded once. A much bigger clone sits one base away, suggesting this may be a read error. The rearrangement uses TRBV28 and TRBJ2-3; 12 bases line up with TRBD2. The CDR3 totals 15 residues. The ends lost 5 bases at V and 5 bases at J; junction bases unmatched: 5. In germline, CDR1 is MDHEN, CDR2 SYDVKM. Here the CDR3 reads CASSLQLAGGDTQYF. The CDR3 DNA reads as TGTGCCAGCAGTCTACAACTAGCGGGAGGAGATACGCAGTATTTT.

Worth noting for this clonotype: This likely comes from a read error, as the CDR3 has no conserved phenylalanine or tryptophan at its end. This CDR3 is CASSQLADPSYEQYS. CDR3 coding DNA: TGTGCCAGCAGTCAACTAGCTGATCCATCCTACGAGCAGTACTCC. The chain joins TRBV28 to TRBJ2-7; D perhaps matches TRBD2 (6 bases). V shed 5 bases and J shed 1 base, with 15 bases lying between them. CDR1 is MDHEN and CDR2 is SYDVKM in the germline V gene. The CDR3 is made up of 15 amino acids.

Comments on this clonotype: A clone one base away is much larger, so this may be a read error. V is TRBV21-1 and J is TRBJ1-5; the table's D call, TRBD1, has no DNA check behind it. The assigned J gene may be wrong: the sequence end matches TRBJ2-3 better. TRBV21-1 constitutes a pseudogene. The CDR3 has 19 residues. The CDR3 region is CASSTSGQGGSYSNQPQYF. CDR3 nucleotides: TGTGCCAGCAGCACCTCTGGACAGGGCGGGAGTTATAGCAATCAGCCCCAGTATTTT.

Concerning this clonotype itself: One junction end disagrees with the germline gene, perhaps due to a read error. This chain uses TRBV7-8 with TRBJ1-2, with 7 bases that match TRBD1. There are 16 residues in the CDR3. Germline loops: CDR1 SGHVS, CDR2 FQNEAQ. The chain's CDR3 is CASSSSMLRDSYGYTF. DNA of the CDR3: TGTGCCAGCAGCTCATCAATGCTCCGGGACAGCTATGGCTACACATTC.

A word on this clonotype: Its ends do not fully match the called genes, so a read error is possible. The chain uses TRBV10-1 and TRBJ2-1; no firm D call. The germline V gene encodes CDR1 WNHNN and CDR2 SYGVQD (reference sequence). This CDR3 is 16 amino acids long. Here the CDR3 reads CASSESRSITYNEQFF. CDR3 sequence (DNA): TGCGCCAGCAGTGAGTCGCGGAGTATCACCTACAATGAACAGTTCTTC.

Turning to this clonotype: A much more abundant neighbour one base away suggests this may be a read error. J is TRBJ2-7 and V is TRBV28; tentatively, D is TRBD1 (5 bases). Trimming stripped 5 bases from V and 6 bases from J, with 17 bases between. Germline assignment: CDR1 MDHEN and CDR2 SYDVKM. This CDR3 has 14 amino acids. In DNA form, the CDR3 reads TGTGCCAGCAGTCACGAACCGGACAACTCCGAGCAGTACTTC. Translated: CASSHEPDNSEQYF.

This clonotype was counted between two and nine times. The rearrangement links TRBV20-1 to TRBJ2-5, with D possibly being TRBD2 (5 bases). Germline V gene sequence: CDR1 DFQATT, CDR2 SNEGSKA (reference sequence). Trimming took 1 base from V and 5 from J, leaving 11 bases between them. The CDR3 runs 13 residues. This chain's CDR3 is CSARGTSGETQYF. CDR3 coding DNA: TGCAGTGCTAGAGGGACGTCGGGGGAGACCCAGTACTTC.

The V call is TRBV11-2, the J call TRBJ2-1, with a possible D match to TRBD1 (5 bases). There are 15 residues in the CDR3. Trimming shortened V by 2 bases and J by 9 bases, and 17 bases separated the two germline ends. Germline V lookup: CDR1 SGHAT, CDR2 FQNNGV. In nucleotides, the CDR3 is TGTGCCAGCAGCTTACCTTTGACAGCCCCCAGTGAGCAGTTCTTC. It specifies CASSLPLTAPSEQFF.

This clonotype was detected only once. This may come from a read error, since a much larger clone is one base off. The chain combines TRBV7-9 with TRBJ2-5; D may be TRBD1 or TRBD2 (5 bases each). In germline, CDR1 is SEHNR, CDR2 FQNEAQ (reference sequence). This CDR3 comprises 14 residues. CDR3 sequence (DNA): TGTGCCGGCAGCTGGGGTGGGGGACAAGAGACCCAGTACTTC. Its protein is CAGSWGGGQETQYF.

About this clonotype itself: Germline and junction disagree at one end, which may indicate a read error. The gene calls are TRBV20-1 and TRBJ2-3; D gene ambiguous. The CDR3 covers 16 residues. Germline CDR1 DFQATT, CDR2 SNEGSKA (reference sequence). CDR3 protein: CIARVRRALGSDTQYF. CDR3 DNA: TGCATTGCTAGAGTGCGACGCGCGTTGGGGTCAGATACGCAGTATTTT.

V gene TRBV11-1 combines with J gene TRBJ2-3; TRBD1 might be the D (5 bases). Judging by the DNA end, TRBJ1-5 fits better; the J call may be wrong. The CDR3 has 16 residues. Looked up from germline, CDR1 is SGHAT and CDR2 is FQDESV (reference sequence). As DNA, the CDR3 is TGTGCCAGCAGCCTCGGGACTAGCATACAGACAGATACGCAGCATTTT. This gives the protein CASSLGTSIQTDTQHF.

Comment on this clonotype: Since a much larger clone is just one base distant, this may be a read error. This chain links TRBV6-5 with TRBJ1-1; D is uncertain. This CDR3 is 10 amino acids long. V was shortened by 11 bases and J by 8 bases, with 12 bases between the two germline ends. Germline V gene lookup returns CDR1 MNHEY and CDR2 SVGAGI. The CDR3 DNA sequence: TGTGCCGGCCCAGCCCGAGAAGCTTTCTTT. It specifies CAGPAREAFF.

For this clonotype: No conserved phenylalanine or tryptophan ends this CDR3, so it is likely a read error. The rearrangement links TRBV11-1 to TRBJ2-1; D remains ambiguous. The CDR3 is made up of 13 amino acids. Germline V CDR1 and CDR2: SGHAT, FQDESV (reference sequence). CDR3 in amino acids: CANSLGLANEQFL. The CDR3 nucleotides read TGTGCCAACAGCTTAGGCCTGGCAAATGAGCAGTTCCTC.

This clonotype was counted a single time. With a much larger clone just one base away, this may be a read error. The rearrangement joins TRBV7-9 to TRBJ2-4, with D possibly being TRBD2 (6 bases). CDR1 and CDR2 (germline): SEHNR, FQNEAQ (reference sequence). This CDR3 region has 16 residues. Trimming removed 2 bases at V and 2 bases at J, with 13 bases between. CDR3 sequence: CASSLPAEGSKNIQYF. In DNA, the CDR3 is TGTGCCAGCAGCTTACCAGCGGAGGGGTCCAAAAACATTCAGTACTTC.